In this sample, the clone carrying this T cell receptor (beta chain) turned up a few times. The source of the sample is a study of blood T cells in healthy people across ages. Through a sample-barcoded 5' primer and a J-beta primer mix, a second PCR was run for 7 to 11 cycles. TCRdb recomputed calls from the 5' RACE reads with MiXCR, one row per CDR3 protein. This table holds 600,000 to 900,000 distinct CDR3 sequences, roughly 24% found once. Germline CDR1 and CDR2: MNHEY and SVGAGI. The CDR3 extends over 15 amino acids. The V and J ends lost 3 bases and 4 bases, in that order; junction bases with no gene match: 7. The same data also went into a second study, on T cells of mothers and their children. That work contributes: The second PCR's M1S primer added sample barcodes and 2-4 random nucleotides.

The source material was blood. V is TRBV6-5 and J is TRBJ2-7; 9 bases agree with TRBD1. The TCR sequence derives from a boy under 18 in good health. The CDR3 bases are TGTGCCAGCAGTTATTCGTTGACAGGGGGATACGAGCAGTACTTC. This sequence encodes CASSYSLTGGYEQYF.